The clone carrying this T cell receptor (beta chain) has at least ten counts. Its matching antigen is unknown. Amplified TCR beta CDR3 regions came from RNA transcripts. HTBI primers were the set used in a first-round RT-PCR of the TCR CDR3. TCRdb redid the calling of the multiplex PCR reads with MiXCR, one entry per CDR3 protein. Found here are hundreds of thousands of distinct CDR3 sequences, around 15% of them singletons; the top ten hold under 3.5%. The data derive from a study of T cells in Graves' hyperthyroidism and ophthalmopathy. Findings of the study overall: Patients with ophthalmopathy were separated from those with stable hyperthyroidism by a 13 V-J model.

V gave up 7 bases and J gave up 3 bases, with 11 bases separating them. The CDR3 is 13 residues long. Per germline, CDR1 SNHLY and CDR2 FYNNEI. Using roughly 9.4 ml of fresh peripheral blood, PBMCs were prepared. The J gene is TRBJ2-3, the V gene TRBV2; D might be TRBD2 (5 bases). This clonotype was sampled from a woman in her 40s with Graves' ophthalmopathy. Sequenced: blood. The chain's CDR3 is CASKKAETDTQYF. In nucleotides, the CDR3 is TGTGCCAGCAAGAAAGCGGAAACAGATACGCAGTATTTT.